The T cell receptor (beta chain) described here comes from a study of T-cell reconstitution after alpha-beta-depleted transplantation in children. V lost 3 bases, J lost 1 base, and 14 bases lay in between. Per the germline V gene, CDR1 is DFQATT and CDR2 is SNEGSKA (reference sequence). The CDR3 covers 15 residues. Preparation of the TCRbeta library involved a method that used unique molecular identifiers. TCRdb re-called the PCR reads with MiXCR, one entry per CDR3 protein. Altogether about a million distinct CDR3 sequences are present, roughly 29% being singletons, with the ten largest covering more than 25%.

The clonotype comes from a boy under two years old who had a stem cell transplant for SCID, so the T cells may come from the graft donor. This chain links TRBV20-1 with TRBJ2-3; no definite D call. Source: PBMCs, mostly from graft donor cells, taken 360 days after TCRalphabeta/CD19-depleted stem cell transplant. CDR3: CSASQAATRTDTQYF. The DNA of the CDR3 is TGCAGTGCTAGTCAAGCCGCCACACGCACAGATACGCAGTATTTT.